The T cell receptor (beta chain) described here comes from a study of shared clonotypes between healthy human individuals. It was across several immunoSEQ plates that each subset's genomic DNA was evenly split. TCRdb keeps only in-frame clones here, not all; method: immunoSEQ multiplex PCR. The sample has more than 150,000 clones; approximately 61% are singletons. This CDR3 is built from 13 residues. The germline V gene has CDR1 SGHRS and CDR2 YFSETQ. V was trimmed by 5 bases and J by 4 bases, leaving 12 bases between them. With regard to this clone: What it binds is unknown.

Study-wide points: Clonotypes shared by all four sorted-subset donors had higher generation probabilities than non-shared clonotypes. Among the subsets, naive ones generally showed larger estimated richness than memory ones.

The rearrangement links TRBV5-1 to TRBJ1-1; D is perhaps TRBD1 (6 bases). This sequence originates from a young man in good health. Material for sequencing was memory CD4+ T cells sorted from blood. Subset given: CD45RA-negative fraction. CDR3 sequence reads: CASSTGGGTEAFF. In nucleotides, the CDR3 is TGCGCCAGCAGTACAGGAGGGGGCACTGAAGCTTTCTTT.